These T cell receptor beta chains were read from a single sample in a study of PD-L1 blockade in urothelial cancer. Repertoires were generated with immunoSEQ multiplex PCR, while TCRdb's copy carries only in-frame clones and drops some. The sample records about 100,000 clones, about 91% being singletons. Specimen: PBMCs, collected around atezolizumab (anti-PD-L1) treatment. These receptors all stem from a woman older than 75 with urothelial cancer. Each CDR3 is given with its conserved first and last residue. The D gene is left open where the match is weak. Clone size appears in some rows only: once, few, many, or a class for an expanded clone.

d_gene	len	v_gene	abundance	j_gene	CDR3nt	CDR3aa
-	13	TRBV10-3	-	TRBJ1-2	TGTGCCATCAGTGAATGGAGTAACTATGGCTACACCTTC	CAISEWSNYGYTF
TRBD2	14	TRBV6-5	-	TRBJ2-7	TGTGCCAGCTCGAGGACTAGCGGGAACTACGAGCAGTACTTC	CASSRTSGNYEQYF
-	11	TRBV20-1	once	TRBJ2-1	TGCAGTGCCAGGGATTTCGATGAGCAGTTCTTC	CSARDFDEQFF
TRBD1	17	TRBV5-1	-	TRBJ2-7	TGCGCCAGCAGCCACCGGGACAGGCCCCGTTTTTCCGACGAGCAGTACTTC	CASSHRDRPRFSDEQYF
TRBD2	14	TRBV7-2	-	TRBJ2-5	TGTGCCAGCAGCCTTGGACTAGCGGGAGAGACCCAGTACTTC	CASSLGLAGETQYF
-	14	TRBV6-5	-	TRBJ1-1	TGTGCCAGCATCCGAGGTGGACAGAACACTGAAGCTTTCTTT	CASIRGGQNTEAFF
TRBD1	14	TRBV28	-	TRBJ2-7	TGTGCCAGCAGGACGACAGGGGCAGCCTACGAGCAGTACTTC	CASRTTGAAYEQYF
-	12	TRBV11-2	few	TRBJ2-1	TGTGCCAGCTCCAGGGACTACAATGAGCAGTTCTTC	CASSRDYNEQFF
-	14	TRBV27	-	TRBJ1-4	TGTGCCAGCAGGTTAAAGCCAACTAATGAAAAACTGTTTTTT	CASRLKPTNEKLFF
TRBD2	13	TRBV28	-	TRBJ2-3	TGTGCCAGCAGTTTGGGAGGGGCCGATACGCAGTATTTT	CASSLGGADTQYF
-	14	TRBV2	-	TRBJ1-1	TGTGCCAGCAGTGGGCAGGGCCGATGGGCTGAAGCTTTCTTT	CASSGQGRWAEAFF
TRBD1	15	TRBV5-8	-	TRBJ2-7	TGTGCCAGCACGCTGACCGGGACAGAGCCGACTGTGCAGTACTTC	CASTLTGTEPTVQYF
-	17	TRBV7-3	-	TRBJ2-3	TGTGCCAGCAGCTTAAACGGACAGACGACCAGCACAGATACGCAGTATTTT	CASSLNGQTTSTDTQYF
-	18	TRBV10-3	-	TRBJ2-6	TGTGCCATCAGTGACTCCCCCGGACAGAGCTCTGGGGCCAACGTCCTGACTTTC	CAISDSPGQSSGANVLTF
TRBD1	16	TRBV9	-	TRBJ1-2	TGTGCCAGCAGCGTAGGCGCAGGGGGATTCAACTATGGCTACACCTTC	CASSVGAGGFNYGYTF
TRBD1	14	TRBV7-9	-	TRBJ2-7	TGTGCCAGCAGCTCCCGGACAGGGTACAACGAGCAGTACTTC	CASSSRTGYNEQYF
-	17	TRBV7-6	-	TRBJ2-1	TGTGCCAGCAGCTACCGGCGAAACTATATTCCTTACAATGAGCAGTTCTTC	CASSYRRNYIPYNEQFF
TRBD2	16	TRBV7-3	-	TRBJ2-1	TGTGCCAGCAGCCCGGGGGGGGGCGGGATGGGTAATGAGCAGTTCTTC	CASSPGGGGMGNEQFF
-	14	TRBV28	-	TRBJ2-7	TGTGCCAGCAGTTTCTTCACCGAACGGTGGGAGCAGTACTTC	CASSFFTERWEQYF
-	15	TRBV10-2	-	TRBJ2-1	TGCGCCAGCAGTGACTACGGGACTCCGAACAATGAGCAGTTCTTC	CASSDYGTPNNEQFF
-	18	TRBV27	-	TRBJ1-5	TGTGCCAGCAGCGAGGGGATCCAGGGGCCCCATGGCAATCAGCCCCAGCATTTT	CASSEGIQGPHGNQPQHF
-	14	TRBV15	-	TRBJ1-1	TGTGCCACCAGCATCGGCAGGTCAAACACTGAAGCTTTCTTT	CATSIGRSNTEAFF
-	15	TRBV6-1	once	TRBJ2-7	TGTGCCAGCAGGGAACGGGGGGCAGCTTCCTACGAGCAGTACTTC	CASRERGAASYEQYF
-	14	TRBV10-1	-	TRBJ1-3	TGCGCCAGCAGTGCTAGCAGCTCTGGAAACACCATATATTTT	CASSASSSGNTIYF
TRBD2	14	TRBV10-3	-	TRBJ2-7	TGTGCCTCTAGGGAAGCGGGAGATGCCTACGAGCAGTACTTC	CASREAGDAYEQYF